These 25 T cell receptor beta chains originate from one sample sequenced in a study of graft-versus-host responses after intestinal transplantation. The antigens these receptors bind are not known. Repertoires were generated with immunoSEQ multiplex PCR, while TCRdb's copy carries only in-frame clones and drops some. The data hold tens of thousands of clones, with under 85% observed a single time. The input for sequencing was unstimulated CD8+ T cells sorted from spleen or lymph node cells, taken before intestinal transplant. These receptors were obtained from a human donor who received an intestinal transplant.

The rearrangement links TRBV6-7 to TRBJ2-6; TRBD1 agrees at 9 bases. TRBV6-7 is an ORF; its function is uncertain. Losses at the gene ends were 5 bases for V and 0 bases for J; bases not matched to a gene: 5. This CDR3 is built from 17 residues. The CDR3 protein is CASSKTGGDSGANVLTF. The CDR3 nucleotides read TGTGCCAGCAGTAAGACAGGGGGGGACTCTGGGGCCAACGTCCTGACTTTC.

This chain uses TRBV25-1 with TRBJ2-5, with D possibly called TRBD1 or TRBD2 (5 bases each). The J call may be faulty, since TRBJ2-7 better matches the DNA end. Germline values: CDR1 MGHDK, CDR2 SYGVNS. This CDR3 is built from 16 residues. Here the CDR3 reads CASSELTGADSYEQYF. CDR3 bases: TGTGCCAGCAGTGAGCTGACCGGGGCTGACTCCTACGAGCAGTACTTC.

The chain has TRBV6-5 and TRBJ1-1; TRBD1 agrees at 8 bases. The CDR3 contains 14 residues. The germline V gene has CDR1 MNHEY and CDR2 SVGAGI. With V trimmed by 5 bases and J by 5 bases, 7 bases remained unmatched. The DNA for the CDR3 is TGTGCCAGCAGTGGTACAGGGGGTAGGACTGAAGCTTTCTTT. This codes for CASSGTGGRTEAFF.

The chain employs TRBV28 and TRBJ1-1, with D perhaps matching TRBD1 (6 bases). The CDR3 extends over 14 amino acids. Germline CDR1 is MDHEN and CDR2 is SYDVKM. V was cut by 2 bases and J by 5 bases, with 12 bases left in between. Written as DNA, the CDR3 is TGTGCCAGCAGTTTAAGGGGGGAAGGGACTGAAGCTTTCTTT. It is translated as CASSLRGEGTEAFF.

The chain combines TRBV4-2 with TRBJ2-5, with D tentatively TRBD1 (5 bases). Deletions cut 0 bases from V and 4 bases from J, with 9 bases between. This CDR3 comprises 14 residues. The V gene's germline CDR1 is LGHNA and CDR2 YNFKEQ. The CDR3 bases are TGTGCCAGCAGCCAAGACAGGGTTCGAGAGACCCAGTACTTC. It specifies CASSQDRVRETQYF.

The DNA for the CDR3 is TGCGCCAGCAGCCCTCTAGGGGCGGGAGGGCCCTCCTACGAGCAGTACTTC. Translated, it gives CASSPLGAGGPSYEQYF. The chain uses TRBV4-1 and TRBJ2-7, with 9 bases identical to TRBD2. The CDR3 runs 17 residues. With V trimmed by 4 bases and J by 0 bases, 10 bases remained unmatched. Germline V CDR1 and CDR2: MGHRA, YSYEKL.

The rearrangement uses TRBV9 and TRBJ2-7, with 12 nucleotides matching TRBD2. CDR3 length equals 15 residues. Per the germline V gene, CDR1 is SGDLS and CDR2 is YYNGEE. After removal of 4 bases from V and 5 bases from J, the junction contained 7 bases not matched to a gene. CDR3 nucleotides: TGTGCCAGCAGCCCTCGACTAGCGGGAGCCAACGAGCAGTACTTC. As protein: CASSPRLAGANEQYF.

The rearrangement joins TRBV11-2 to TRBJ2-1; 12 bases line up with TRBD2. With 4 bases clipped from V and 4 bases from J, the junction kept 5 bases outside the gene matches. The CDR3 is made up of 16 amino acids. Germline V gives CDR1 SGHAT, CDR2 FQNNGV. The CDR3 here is CASSSWTSGAYNEQFF. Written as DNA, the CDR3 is TGTGCCAGCAGCTCTTGGACTAGCGGGGCTTACAATGAGCAGTTCTTC.

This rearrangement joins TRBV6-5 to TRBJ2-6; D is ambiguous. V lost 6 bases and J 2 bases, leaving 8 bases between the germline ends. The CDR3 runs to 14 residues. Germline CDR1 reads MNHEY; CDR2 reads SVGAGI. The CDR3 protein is CASSPLTGANVLTF. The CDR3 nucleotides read TGTGCCAGCAGCCCCCTAACTGGGGCCAACGTCCTGACTTTC.

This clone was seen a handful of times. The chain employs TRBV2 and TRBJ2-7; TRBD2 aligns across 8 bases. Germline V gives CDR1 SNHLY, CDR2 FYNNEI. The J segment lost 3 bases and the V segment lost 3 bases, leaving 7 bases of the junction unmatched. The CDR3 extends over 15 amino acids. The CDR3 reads CASSETPGLGYEQYF. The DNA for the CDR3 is TGTGCCAGCAGTGAGACACCGGGACTAGGCTACGAGCAGTACTTC. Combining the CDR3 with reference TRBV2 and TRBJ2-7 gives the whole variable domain EPEVTQTPSHQVTQMGQEVILRCVPISNHLYFYWYRQILGQKVEFLVSFYNNEISEKSEIFDDQFSVERPDGSNFTLKIRSTKLEDSAMYFCASSETPGLGYEQYFGPGTRLTVT.

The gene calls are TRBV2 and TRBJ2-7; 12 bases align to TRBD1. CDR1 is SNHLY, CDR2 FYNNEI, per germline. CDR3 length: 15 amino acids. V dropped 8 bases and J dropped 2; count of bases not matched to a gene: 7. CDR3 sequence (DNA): TGTGCCAGCGACATGAGGGACAGGGGGCCCTACGAGCAGTACTTC. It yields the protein CASDMRDRGPYEQYF.

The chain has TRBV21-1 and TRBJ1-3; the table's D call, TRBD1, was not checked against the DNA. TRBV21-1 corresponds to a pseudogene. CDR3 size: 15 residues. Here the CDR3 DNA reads TGTGCCAGCAGCAACGGGACAGCCTCTGGAAACACCATATATTTT. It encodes CASSNGTASGNTIYF.

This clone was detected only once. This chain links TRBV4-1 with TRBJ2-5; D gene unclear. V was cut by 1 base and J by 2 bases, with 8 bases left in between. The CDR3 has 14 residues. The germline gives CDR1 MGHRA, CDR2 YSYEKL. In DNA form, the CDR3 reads TGCGCCAGCAGCCAAGTGGGGAATCAAGAGACCCAGTACTTC. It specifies CASSQVGNQETQYF.

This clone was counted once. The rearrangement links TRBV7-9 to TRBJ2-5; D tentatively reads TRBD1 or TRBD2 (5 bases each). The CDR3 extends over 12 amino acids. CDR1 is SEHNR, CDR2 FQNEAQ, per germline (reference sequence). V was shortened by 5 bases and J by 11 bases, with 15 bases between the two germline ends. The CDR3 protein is CASSPYLGEQYF. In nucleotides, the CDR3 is TGTGCCAGCAGCCCCTACTTGGGGGAGCAGTACTTC.

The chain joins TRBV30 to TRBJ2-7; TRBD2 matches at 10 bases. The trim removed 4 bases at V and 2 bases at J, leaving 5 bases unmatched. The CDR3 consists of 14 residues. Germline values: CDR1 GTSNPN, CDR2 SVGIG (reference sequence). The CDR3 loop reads CAWTGTSAPYEQYF. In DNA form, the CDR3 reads TGTGCCTGGACCGGGACTAGCGCTCCCTACGAGCAGTACTTC.

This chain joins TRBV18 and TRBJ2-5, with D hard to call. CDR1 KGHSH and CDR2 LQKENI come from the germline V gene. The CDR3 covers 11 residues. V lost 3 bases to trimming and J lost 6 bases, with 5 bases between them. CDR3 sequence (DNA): TGTGCCAGCTCACCCGCAAAGACCCAGTACTTC. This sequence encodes CASSPAKTQYF.

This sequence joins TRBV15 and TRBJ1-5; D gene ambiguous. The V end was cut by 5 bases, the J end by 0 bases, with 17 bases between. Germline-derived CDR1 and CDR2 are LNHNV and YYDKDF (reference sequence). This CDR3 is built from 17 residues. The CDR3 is CATSSEWTVDSNQPQHF. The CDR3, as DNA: TGTGCCACCAGCTCAGAATGGACGGTCGATAGCAATCAGCCCCAGCATTTT.

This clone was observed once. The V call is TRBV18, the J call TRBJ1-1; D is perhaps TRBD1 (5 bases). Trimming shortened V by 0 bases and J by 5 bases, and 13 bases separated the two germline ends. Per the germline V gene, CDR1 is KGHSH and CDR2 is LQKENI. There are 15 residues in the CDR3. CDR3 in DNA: TGTGCCAGCTCACCACCCGCAGGTGGGGGAACTGAAGCTTTCTTT. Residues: CASSPPAGGGTEAFF.

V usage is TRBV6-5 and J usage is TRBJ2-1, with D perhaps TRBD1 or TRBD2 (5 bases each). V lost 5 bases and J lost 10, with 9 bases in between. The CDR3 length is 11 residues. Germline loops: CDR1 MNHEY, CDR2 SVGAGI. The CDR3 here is CASSEWGEQFF. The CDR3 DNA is TGTGCCAGCAGTGAATGGGGGGAGCAGTTCTTC.

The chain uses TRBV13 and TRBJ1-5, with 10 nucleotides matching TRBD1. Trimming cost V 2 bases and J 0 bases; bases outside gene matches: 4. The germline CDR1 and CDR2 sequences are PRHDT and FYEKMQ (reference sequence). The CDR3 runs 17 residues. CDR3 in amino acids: CASSLSGTGDSNQPQHF. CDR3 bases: TGTGCCAGCAGCTTATCCGGGACAGGGGATAGCAATCAGCCCCAGCATTTT.

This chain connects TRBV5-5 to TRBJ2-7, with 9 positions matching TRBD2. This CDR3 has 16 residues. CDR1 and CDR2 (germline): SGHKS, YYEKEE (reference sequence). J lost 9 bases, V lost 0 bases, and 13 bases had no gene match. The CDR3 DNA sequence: TGTGCCAGCAGCTTGGTAGGGACTAGCCTTCGCGCGGGGCAGTACTTC. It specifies CASSLVGTSLRAGQYF.

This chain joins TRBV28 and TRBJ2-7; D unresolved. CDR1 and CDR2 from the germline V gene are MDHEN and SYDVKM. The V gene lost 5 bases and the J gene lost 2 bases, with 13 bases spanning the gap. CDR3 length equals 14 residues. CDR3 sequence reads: CASSAPRQAYEQYF. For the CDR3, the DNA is TGTGCCAGCAGTGCCCCTCGGCAGGCCTACGAGCAGTACTTC.

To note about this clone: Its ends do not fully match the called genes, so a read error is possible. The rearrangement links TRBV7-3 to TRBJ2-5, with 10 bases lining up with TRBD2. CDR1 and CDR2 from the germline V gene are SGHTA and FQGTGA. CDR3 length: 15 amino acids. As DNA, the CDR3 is TGTGCTAGCAGCTTAGTTCCTAGCGGGAGAGAGACCCAGTACTTC. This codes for CASSLVPSGRETQYF.

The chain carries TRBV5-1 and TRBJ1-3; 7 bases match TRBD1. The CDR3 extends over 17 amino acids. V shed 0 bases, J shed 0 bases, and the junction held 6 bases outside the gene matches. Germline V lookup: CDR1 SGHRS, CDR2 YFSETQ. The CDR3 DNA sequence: TGCGCCAGCAGCTTGGTGGAGGGGGCCCTCTCTGGAAACACCATATATTTT. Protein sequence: CASSLVEGALSGNTIYF.

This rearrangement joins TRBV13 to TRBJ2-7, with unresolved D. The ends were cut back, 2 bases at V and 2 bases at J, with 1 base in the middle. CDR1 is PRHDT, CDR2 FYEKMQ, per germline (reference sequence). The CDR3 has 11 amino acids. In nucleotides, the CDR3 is TGTGCCAGCAGCTTAACCTACGAGCAGTACTTC. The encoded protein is CASSLTYEQYF.